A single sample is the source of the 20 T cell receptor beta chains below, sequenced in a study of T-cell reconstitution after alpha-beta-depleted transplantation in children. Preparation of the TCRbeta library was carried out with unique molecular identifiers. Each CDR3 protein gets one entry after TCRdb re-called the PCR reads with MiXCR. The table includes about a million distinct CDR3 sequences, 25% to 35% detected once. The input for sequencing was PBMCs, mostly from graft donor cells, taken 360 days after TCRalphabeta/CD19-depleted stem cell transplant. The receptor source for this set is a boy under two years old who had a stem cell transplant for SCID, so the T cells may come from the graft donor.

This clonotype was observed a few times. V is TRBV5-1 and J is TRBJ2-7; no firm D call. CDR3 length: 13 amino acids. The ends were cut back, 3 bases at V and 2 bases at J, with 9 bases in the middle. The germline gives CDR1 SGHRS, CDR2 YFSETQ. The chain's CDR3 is CASSSTAPYEQYF. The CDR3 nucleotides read TGCGCCAGCAGCTCCACAGCCCCCTACGAGCAGTACTTC.

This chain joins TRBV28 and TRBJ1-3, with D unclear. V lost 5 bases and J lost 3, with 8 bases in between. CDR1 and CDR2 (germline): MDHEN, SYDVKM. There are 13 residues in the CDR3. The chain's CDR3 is CASSLRLGNTIYF. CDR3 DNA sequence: TGTGCCAGCAGTCTCCGGCTTGGAAACACCATATATTTT.

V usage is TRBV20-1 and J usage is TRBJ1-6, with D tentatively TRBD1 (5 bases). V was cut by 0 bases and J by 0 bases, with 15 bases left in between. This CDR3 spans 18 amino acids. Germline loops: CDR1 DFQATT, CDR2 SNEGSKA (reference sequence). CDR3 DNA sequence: TGCAGTGCTAGAGATAGACAGCGAAGTAGCTCCTATAATTCACCCCTCCACTTT. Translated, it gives CSARDRQRSSSYNSPLHF.

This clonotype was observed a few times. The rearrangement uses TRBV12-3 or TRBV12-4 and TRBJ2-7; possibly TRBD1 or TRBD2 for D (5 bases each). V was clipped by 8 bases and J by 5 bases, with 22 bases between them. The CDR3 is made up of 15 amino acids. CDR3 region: CASHSEGLAVDEQYF. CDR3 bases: TGTGCCAGCCATTCTGAGGGGCTAGCTGTCGACGAGCAGTACTTC.

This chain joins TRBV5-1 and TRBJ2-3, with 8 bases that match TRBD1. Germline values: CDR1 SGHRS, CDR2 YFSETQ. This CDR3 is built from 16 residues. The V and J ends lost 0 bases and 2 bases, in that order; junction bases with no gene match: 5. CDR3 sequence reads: CASSLAAGGYTDTQYF. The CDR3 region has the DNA TGCGCCAGCAGCTTGGCGGCAGGGGGCTACACAGATACGCAGTATTTT. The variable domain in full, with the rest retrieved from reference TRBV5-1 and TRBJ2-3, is KAGVTQTPRYLIKTRGQQVTLSCSPISGHRSVSWYQQTPGQGLQFLFEYFSETQRNKGNFPGRFSGRQFSNSRSEMNVSTLELGDSALYLCASSLAAGGYTDTQYFGPGTRLTVL.

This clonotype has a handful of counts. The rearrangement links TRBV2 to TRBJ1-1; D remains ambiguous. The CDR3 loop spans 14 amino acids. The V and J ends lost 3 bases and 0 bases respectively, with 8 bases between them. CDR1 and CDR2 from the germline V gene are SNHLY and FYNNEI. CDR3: CASSEEGMNTEAFF. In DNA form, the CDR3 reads TGTGCCAGCAGTGAGGAGGGTATGAACACTGAAGCTTTCTTT.

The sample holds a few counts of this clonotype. For the CDR3, the DNA is TGTGCCATCGCCGGGACAGGGGGCAATGAGCAGTTCTTC. Translating gives CAIAGTGGNEQFF. J is TRBJ2-1 and V is TRBV24-1; 11 positions match TRBD1. The CDR3 extends over 13 amino acids. Germline V CDR1 and CDR2: KGHDR, SFDVKD. V trimming: 11 bases; J trimming: 6 bases; junction bases outside the gene matches: 5.

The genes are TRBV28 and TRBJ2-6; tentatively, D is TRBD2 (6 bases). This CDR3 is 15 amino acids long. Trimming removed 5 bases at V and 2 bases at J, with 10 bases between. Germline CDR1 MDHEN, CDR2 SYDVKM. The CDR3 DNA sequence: TGTGCCAGCAGTATGGGAGGAGCTGGGGCCAACGTCCTGACTTTC. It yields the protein CASSMGGAGANVLTF.

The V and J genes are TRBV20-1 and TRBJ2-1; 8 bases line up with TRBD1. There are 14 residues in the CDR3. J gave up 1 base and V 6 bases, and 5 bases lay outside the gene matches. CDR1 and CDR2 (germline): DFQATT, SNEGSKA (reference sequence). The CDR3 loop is CSARTGLSYNEQFF. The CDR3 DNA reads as TGCAGTGCAAGGACAGGGCTTTCCTACAATGAGCAGTTCTTC.

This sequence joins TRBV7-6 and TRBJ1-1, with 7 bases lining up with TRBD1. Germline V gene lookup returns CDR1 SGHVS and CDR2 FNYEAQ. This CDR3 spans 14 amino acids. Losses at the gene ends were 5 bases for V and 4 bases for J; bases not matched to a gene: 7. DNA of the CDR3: TGTGCCAGCAGCAGAGAGGGGGCAGTCACTGAAGCTTTCTTT. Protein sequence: CASSREGAVTEAFF.

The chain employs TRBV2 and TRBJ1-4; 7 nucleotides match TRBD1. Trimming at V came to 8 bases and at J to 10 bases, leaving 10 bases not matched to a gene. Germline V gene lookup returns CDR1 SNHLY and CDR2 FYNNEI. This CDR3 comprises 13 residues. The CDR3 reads CASGTGVEGKLFF. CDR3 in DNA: TGTGCCAGCGGTACAGGGGTGGAGGGAAAACTGTTTTTT.

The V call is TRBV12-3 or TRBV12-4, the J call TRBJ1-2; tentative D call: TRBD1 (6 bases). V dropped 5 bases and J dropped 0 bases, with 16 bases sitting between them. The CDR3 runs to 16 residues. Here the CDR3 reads CASSPRQAHSNYGYTF. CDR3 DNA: TGTGCCAGCAGTCCCCGACAGGCCCACTCTAACTATGGCTACACCTTC.

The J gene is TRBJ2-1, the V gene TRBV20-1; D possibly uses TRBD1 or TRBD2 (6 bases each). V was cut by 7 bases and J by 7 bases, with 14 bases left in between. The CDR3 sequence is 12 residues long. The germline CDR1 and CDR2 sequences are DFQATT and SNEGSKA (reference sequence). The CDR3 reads CSVVQGRNEQFF. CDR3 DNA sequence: TGCAGTGTCGTTCAGGGGAGGAATGAGCAGTTCTTC.

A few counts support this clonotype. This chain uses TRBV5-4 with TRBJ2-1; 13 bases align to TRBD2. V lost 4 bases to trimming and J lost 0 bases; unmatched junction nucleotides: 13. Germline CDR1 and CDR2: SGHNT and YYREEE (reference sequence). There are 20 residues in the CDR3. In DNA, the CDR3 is TGTGCCAGCAGCCTGGGACTAGCGGGAAAAAGATCCTACTCCTACAATGAGCAGTTCTTC. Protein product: CASSLGLAGKRSYSYNEQFF. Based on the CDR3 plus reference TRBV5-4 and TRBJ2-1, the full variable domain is ETGVTQSPTHLIKTRGQQVTLRCSSQSGHNTVSWYQQALGQGPQFIFQYYREEENGRGNFPPRFSGLQFPNYSSELNVNALELDDSALYLCASSLGLAGKRSYSYNEQFFGPGTRLTVL.

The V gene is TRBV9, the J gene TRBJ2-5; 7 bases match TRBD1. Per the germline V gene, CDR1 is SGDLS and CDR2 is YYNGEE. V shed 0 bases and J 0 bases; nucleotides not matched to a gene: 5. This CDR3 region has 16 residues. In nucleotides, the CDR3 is TGTGCCAGCAGCGTAGTTGGGACAGATTACCAAGAGACCCAGTACTTC. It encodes CASSVVGTDYQETQYF. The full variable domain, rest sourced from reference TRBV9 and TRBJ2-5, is DSGVTQTPKHLITATGQRVTLRCSPRSGDLSVYWYQQSLDQGLQFLIQYYNGEERAKGNILERFSAQQFPDLHSELNLSSLELGDSALYFCASSVVGTDYQETQYFGPGTRLLVL.

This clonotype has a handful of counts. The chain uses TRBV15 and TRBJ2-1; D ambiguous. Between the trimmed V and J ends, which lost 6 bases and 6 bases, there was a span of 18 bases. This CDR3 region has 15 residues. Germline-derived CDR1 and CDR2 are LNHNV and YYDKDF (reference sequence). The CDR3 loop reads CATRLWARKSNEQFF. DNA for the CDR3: TGTGCCACCAGGCTTTGGGCCAGAAAAAGCAATGAGCAGTTCTTC.

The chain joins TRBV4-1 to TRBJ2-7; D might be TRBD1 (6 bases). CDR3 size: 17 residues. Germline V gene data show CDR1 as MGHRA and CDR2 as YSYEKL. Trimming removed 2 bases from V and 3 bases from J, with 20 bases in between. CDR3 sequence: CASSQRALYRAGYEQYF. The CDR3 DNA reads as TGCGCCAGCAGCCAACGGGCTTTATACAGGGCGGGCTACGAGCAGTACTTC.

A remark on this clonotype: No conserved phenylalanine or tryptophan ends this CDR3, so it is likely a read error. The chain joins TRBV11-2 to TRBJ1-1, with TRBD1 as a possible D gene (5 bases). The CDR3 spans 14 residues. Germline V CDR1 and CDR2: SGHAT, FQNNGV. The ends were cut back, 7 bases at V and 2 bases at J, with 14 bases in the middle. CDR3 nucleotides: TGTGCCAGCACCAAAAACAGGCCTAACACTGAAGCTTTCTCT. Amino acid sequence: CASTKNRPNTEAFS.

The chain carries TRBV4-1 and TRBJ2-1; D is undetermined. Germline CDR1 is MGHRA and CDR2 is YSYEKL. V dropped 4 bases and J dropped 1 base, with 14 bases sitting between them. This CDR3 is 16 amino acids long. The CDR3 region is CASSRLGLYSYNEQFF. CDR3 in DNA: TGCGCCAGCAGCCGACTGGGCCTCTATTCCTACAATGAGCAGTTCTTC.

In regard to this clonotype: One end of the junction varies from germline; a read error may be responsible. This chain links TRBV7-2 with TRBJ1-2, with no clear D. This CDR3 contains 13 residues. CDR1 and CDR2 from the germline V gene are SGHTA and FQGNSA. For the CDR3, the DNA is TGTGCCAGCAGCTTCGACCGTGACGCCGACAAGTTCTTC. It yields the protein CASSFDRDADKFF.